These 14 T cell receptor beta chains originate from one sample sequenced in a study of T-cell reconstitution after alpha-beta-depleted transplantation in children. Preparing the TCRbeta library involved the use of unique molecular identifiers. In TCRdb, the PCR reads were re-called with MiXCR into one record per CDR3 protein. Here the sample spans some 450,000 distinct CDR3 sequences, about 45% being singletons. Here the sequenced sample was PBMCs, taken before TCRalphabeta/CD19-depleted stem cell transplant. The receptors derive from a girl aged 2-10 years with aplastic anemia, due to receive a stem cell transplant.

Remarks on this clonotype: One junction end does not reproduce the germline sequence, and a read error may be involved. The V call is TRBV28, the J call TRBJ1-2; D gene uncertain. The CDR3 extends over 13 amino acids. Per the germline V gene, CDR1 is MDHEN and CDR2 is SYDVKM. DNA for the CDR3: TGTGCCAGCAGTCCCCCCGCTAACTATGGCGACACCTTC. As protein: CASSPPANYGDTF.

A few counts support this clonotype. The chain recombines TRBV20-1 with TRBJ1-6, with D unclear. Germline CDR1 is DFQATT and CDR2 is SNEGSKA (reference sequence). The CDR3 loop spans 15 amino acids. V lost 0 bases and J 14 bases, leaving 20 bases between the germline ends. CDR3 DNA: TGCAGTGCTAGAGATCTGGAGGCCTCAGGAGAGGCCCTCCACTTT. Translating gives CSARDLEASGEALHF.

This chain joins TRBV7-2 and TRBJ2-2; the D is unclear. Germline-derived CDR1 and CDR2 are SGHTA and FQGNSA. This CDR3 comprises 14 residues. Between the trimmed V and J ends, which lost 3 bases and 3 bases, there was a span of 8 bases. In DNA, the CDR3 is TGTGCCAGCAGCTTGCAGAAACACACCGGGGAGCTGTTTTTT. The encoded protein is CASSLQKHTGELFF.

The chain links TRBV7-8 to TRBJ2-4, with D maybe TRBD2 (8 bases). The CDR3 loop spans 17 amino acids. Germline loops: CDR1 SGHVS, CDR2 FQNEAQ. V lost 1 base and J lost 1, with 14 bases in between. The CDR3 DNA reads TGTGCCAGCAGCTTAGAAGGGGGCGGGAGGGCCAAAAACATTCAGTACTTC. Amino acid sequence: CASSLEGGGRAKNIQYF.

This rearrangement joins TRBV4-1 to TRBJ2-7, with D perhaps given as TRBD1 or TRBD2 (5 bases each). Germline V lookup: CDR1 MGHRA, CDR2 YSYEKL. This CDR3 spans 15 amino acids. V lost 1 base to trimming and J lost 6 bases, with 16 bases between them. CDR3 DNA sequence: TGCGCCAGCAGCCAAGGGGACCAAGGGACGATCGAGCAGTACTTC. Translation: CASSQGDQGTIEQYF.

V usage is TRBV29-1 and J usage is TRBJ2-1, with 7 bases identical to TRBD1. With 4 bases clipped from V and 0 bases from J, the junction kept 6 bases outside the gene matches. The length of the CDR3 is 15 residues. Looked up from germline, CDR1 is SQVTM and CDR2 is ANQGSEA. The CDR3: CSVVGQRNSYNEQFF. The CDR3, as DNA: TGCAGCGTTGTGGGACAGCGAAACTCCTACAATGAGCAGTTCTTC.

The chain joins TRBV6-1 to TRBJ2-3; TRBD2 aligns across 7 bases. Germline values: CDR1 MNHNS, CDR2 SASEGT. After removal of 6 bases from V and 1 base from J, the junction contained 10 bases not matched to a gene. CDR3 length: 16 amino acids. The CDR3 DNA reads as TGTGCCAGCAGGCCTCTCCGGGGGGAGGGCACAGATACGCAGTATTTT. Protein product: CASRPLRGEGTDTQYF.

The chain joins TRBV23-1 to TRBJ2-7, with 8 bases fitting TRBD1. TRBV23-1 is an ORF; its function is uncertain. This CDR3 region has 16 residues. V lost 0 bases, J lost 0 bases, and 4 bases stayed unmatched. This CDR3 reads CASSQSGTGFSYEQYF. DNA for the CDR3: TGCGCCAGCAGTCAATCGGGGACAGGCTTCTCCTACGAGCAGTACTTC.

This clonotype has just a few counts. The genes are TRBV18 and TRBJ2-7, with D maybe TRBD1 (5 bases). The CDR3 totals 16 residues. Germline V gene lookup returns CDR1 KGHSH and CDR2 LQKENI. Trimming left V 4 bases short and J 2 bases short, with 18 bases between. As DNA, the CDR3 is TGTGCCAGCTCACTAGCCGGGCAGGGATACACCTACGAGCAGTACTTC. This encodes CASSLAGQGYTYEQYF.

The table lists this clonotype with many counts. This chain joins TRBV5-1 and TRBJ2-7, with 7 nucleotides matching TRBD1. The germline V gene has CDR1 SGHRS and CDR2 YFSETQ. J was trimmed by 0 bases and V by 4 bases; bases with no gene match: 22. CDR3 length: 20 amino acids. As DNA, the CDR3 is TGCGCCAGCAGCCCGGACAGGCCCCCTCGGTACCTGAGGAGCTCCTACGAGCAGTACTTC. Translation: CASSPDRPPRYLRSSYEQYF.

The chain recombines TRBV5-6 with TRBJ1-6, with D uncertain. The CDR3 spans 15 residues. Germline V gene sequence: CDR1 SGHDT, CDR2 YYEEEE. V gave up 2 bases and J gave up 7 bases, with 13 bases separating them. The CDR3 nucleotides are TGTGCCAGCAGCTTACAGACCGGCCTAAATTCACCCCTCCACTTT. This codes for CASSLQTGLNSPLHF.

The chain has TRBV4-1 and TRBJ2-7; TRBD1 or TRBD2 may be the D gene (5 bases each). V lost 1 base to trimming and J lost 0 bases, with 13 bases between them. The CDR3 is 16 amino acids. Germline V gene lookup returns CDR1 MGHRA and CDR2 YSYEKL. CDR3 protein: CASSQGPGPFSYEQYF. In nucleotides, the CDR3 is TGCGCCAGCAGCCAAGGGCCGGGGCCCTTCTCCTACGAGCAGTACTTC.

The table lists this clonotype with many counts. J is TRBJ2-2 and V is TRBV3-1; 7 positions agree with TRBD2. The germline V gene has CDR1 LGHDT and CDR2 YNNKEL (reference sequence). J gave up 6 bases and V 3 bases, and 7 bases lay outside the gene matches. The CDR3 loop spans 15 amino acids. This CDR3 reads CASSHLAESPGELFF. The CDR3 nucleotides are TGTGCCAGCAGCCACCTAGCGGAGTCCCCCGGGGAGCTGTTTTTT.

This clonotype turned up a few times. The chain has TRBV24-1 and TRBJ2-3; 8 nucleotides line up with TRBD1. Germline V lookup: CDR1 KGHDR, CDR2 SFDVKD. The V segment lost 4 bases and the J segment 6 bases; nucleotides outside the gene matches: 8. The CDR3 contains 15 residues. CDR3 sequence (DNA): TGTGCCACCAGTGACCCCATCAGGGGGCTGGATACGCAGTATTTT. Protein product: CATSDPIRGLDTQYF.